Listed below are T cell receptor beta chains from one sample, sequenced in a study of blood T cells in healthy people across ages. MiXCR, run by TCRdb on the 5' RACE reads, gives a single entry per CDR3 protein. The sample lists approximately 820,000 distinct CDR3 sequences, around 43% occurring once. The material sequenced was blood. These receptors all stem from a man aged 55 to 69 in good health. The CDR3 runs from the conserved cysteine through the conserved F or W. D genes are given only for firm matches. Part of the rows lack a size; the others show once, few, many or a class for expanded clones.

cdr3_nt: TGCGCCAGCAAAAGAGGGGAGGGGAATGAAAAACTGTTTTTT; cdr3_aa: CASKRGEGNEKLFF; d_call: .; clone_size: .; v_call: TRBV4-3; j_call: TRBJ1-4
cdr3_nt: TGCGCCAGCAGCTCCGGAGGTGACAAAGCCGGTGAGCAGTACTTC; cdr3_aa: CASSSGGDKAGEQYF; d_call: .; clone_size: few; v_call: TRBV5-1; j_call: TRBJ2-5
cdr3_nt: TGCAGTGCTAGAGGCCGGACTAGCCTAAGCACAGATACGCAGTATTTT; cdr3_aa: CSARGRTSLSTDTQYF; d_call: TRBD2; clone_size: few; v_call: TRBV20-1; j_call: TRBJ2-3
cdr3_nt: TGCGCCAGCAGCCAAGACCTCTGGGACAGGGGGTCAATCAGCTCCTATAATTCACCCCTCCACTTT; cdr3_aa: CASSQDLWDRGSISSYNSPLHF; d_call: TRBD1; clone_size: few; v_call: TRBV4-3; j_call: TRBJ1-6
cdr3_nt: TGTGCCAGCAGCCCAATTCCTAGCGGGGGGGCAGATACGCAGTATTTT; cdr3_aa: CASSPIPSGGADTQYF; d_call: TRBD2; clone_size: .; v_call: TRBV7-2; j_call: TRBJ2-3
cdr3_nt: TGTGCCTCCTCCGGCCTAGCCGTCTATGGCTACACCTTC; cdr3_aa: CASSGLAVYGYTF; d_call: .; clone_size: .; v_call: TRBV7-9; j_call: TRBJ1-2
cdr3_nt: TGTGCCAGCAGCACGACTATCACCTCTGGGAATGAGCAGTTCTTC; cdr3_aa: CASSTTITSGNEQFF; d_call: .; clone_size: .; v_call: TRBV7-2; j_call: TRBJ2-1
cdr3_nt: TGTGCCAGCAGCCAAGCGGGGGCTAGGACTGAAGCTTTCTTT; cdr3_aa: CASSQAGARTEAFF; d_call: .; clone_size: .; v_call: TRBV3-1; j_call: TRBJ1-1
cdr3_nt: TGTGCCAGCTCACCACGGACGACAAGGGGGACCTACGAGCAGTACTTC; cdr3_aa: CASSPRTTRGTYEQYF; d_call: .; clone_size: few; v_call: TRBV18; j_call: TRBJ2-7
cdr3_nt: TGCGCCAGCAGCCGGACCAGAGACTCACCCCTCCACTTT; cdr3_aa: CASSRTRDSPLHF; d_call: .; clone_size: once; v_call: TRBV5-1; j_call: TRBJ1-6
cdr3_nt: TGTGCCAGCAGCCTTACTAGCTTCCAAGAGACCCAGTACTTC; cdr3_aa: CASSLTSFQETQYF; d_call: .; clone_size: .; v_call: TRBV7-2; j_call: TRBJ2-5
cdr3_nt: TGTGCCAGCAGTGACCGGGGACTAGCGGCAACTAGGACCGAGCAGTACTTC; cdr3_aa: CASSDRGLAATRTEQYF; d_call: TRBD2; clone_size: once; v_call: TRBV6-1; j_call: TRBJ2-7
cdr3_nt: TGTGCCAGCAGACGACTAGCCTACAATGAGCAGTTCTTC; cdr3_aa: CASRRLAYNEQFF; d_call: .; clone_size: few; v_call: TRBV6-5; j_call: TRBJ2-1
cdr3_nt: TGTGCCAGCAGCCCACCGGGACAGCCCACAGATACGCAGTATTTT; cdr3_aa: CASSPPGQPTDTQYF; d_call: TRBD1; clone_size: .; v_call: TRBV9; j_call: TRBJ2-3
cdr3_nt: TGTGCCAGCAGTTCGGTGTTTTTT; cdr3_aa: CASSSVFF; d_call: .; clone_size: .; v_call: TRBV6-2/TRBV6-3; j_call: TRBJ2-2
cdr3_nt: TGCAGTGCTAGAGAGCCGGGCACCCCTCAGTACTTC; cdr3_aa: CSAREPGTPQYF; d_call: .; clone_size: .; v_call: TRBV20-1; j_call: TRBJ2-5
cdr3_nt: TGCAATGCTAGAGATACTAGCGGGGGGGGAAATGAGCAGTTCTTC; cdr3_aa: CNARDTSGGGNEQFF; d_call: TRBD2; clone_size: .; v_call: TRBV20-1; j_call: TRBJ2-1
cdr3_nt: TGTGCCAGCAGCGGGGGTCGGATTGCAACTAATGAAAAACTGTTTTTT; cdr3_aa: CASSGGRIATNEKLFF; d_call: .; clone_size: .; v_call: TRBV5-6; j_call: TRBJ1-4
cdr3_nt: TGTGCCAGCAGCCCGTCATACGGAACCGGGGAGCTGTTTTTT; cdr3_aa: CASSPSYGTGELFF; d_call: .; clone_size: .; v_call: TRBV3-1; j_call: TRBJ2-2
cdr3_nt: TGCAGTGCTAGAGCGCCGTATGGGACAGGGCGCAATGAGCAGTTCTTC; cdr3_aa: CSARAPYGTGRNEQFF; d_call: TRBD1; clone_size: .; v_call: TRBV20-1; j_call: TRBJ2-1
cdr3_nt: TGTGCCAGCAGCTTAGTATCGGGGATCGGGGACGAGCAGTACTTC; cdr3_aa: CASSLVSGIGDEQYF; d_call: .; clone_size: .; v_call: TRBV7-2; j_call: TRBJ2-7
cdr3_nt: TGCGCCACCAGGGCAGCTTTCTTT; cdr3_aa: CATRAAFF; d_call: .; clone_size: .; v_call: TRBV10-1; j_call: TRBJ1-1
cdr3_nt: TGTGCCAGCAGCTTAGTGGGGACAGGTGTCGGCACTGAAGCTTTCTTT; cdr3_aa: CASSLVGTGVGTEAFF; d_call: TRBD1; clone_size: few; v_call: TRBV11-2; j_call: TRBJ1-1
cdr3_nt: TGTGCCAGCAGTTCGACCCTGGGTACGCAGTATTTT; cdr3_aa: CASSSTLGTQYF; d_call: .; clone_size: few; v_call: TRBV6-5; j_call: TRBJ2-3
cdr3_nt: TGCGCCAGCAGCTTGGGGGCAGACTCCTACAATGAGCAGTTCTTC; cdr3_aa: CASSLGADSYNEQFF; d_call: .; clone_size: .; v_call: TRBV5-1; j_call: TRBJ2-1
cdr3_nt: TGTGCCAGCAGCTTAGGTAGTAGCGGGGGCCCCTACGAGCAGTACTTC; cdr3_aa: CASSLGSSGGPYEQYF; d_call: TRBD2; clone_size: few; v_call: TRBV7-6; j_call: TRBJ2-7
cdr3_nt: TGTGCCAGCAGCGTAGGTAGCGGGAGCTACGAGCAGTACTTC; cdr3_aa: CASSVGSGSYEQYF; d_call: TRBD2; clone_size: .; v_call: TRBV9; j_call: TRBJ2-7
cdr3_nt: TGTGCCAGCAGCCAGAGGGGACCCACCAACACAGATACGCAGTATTTT; cdr3_aa: CASSQRGPTNTDTQYF; d_call: .; clone_size: .; v_call: TRBV14; j_call: TRBJ2-3
cdr3_nt: TGTGCCAGCAGTCCCATCGGTATAGCGGGGGCTAATGAGCAGTTCTTC; cdr3_aa: CASSPIGIAGANEQFF; d_call: TRBD2; clone_size: few; v_call: TRBV11-2; j_call: TRBJ2-1
cdr3_nt: TGTGCCAGCATCGCGACAGGGGCCCTTAACTATGGCTACACCTTC; cdr3_aa: CASIATGALNYGYTF; d_call: TRBD1; clone_size: .; v_call: TRBV27; j_call: TRBJ1-2
cdr3_nt: TGTGCCAGCAGCCCAGGGTTGTCCTATAATTCACCCCTCCACTTT; cdr3_aa: CASSPGLSYNSPLHF; d_call: .; clone_size: few; v_call: TRBV7-8; j_call: TRBJ1-6
cdr3_nt: TGTGCCAGCAGCCCAGGGACAGGCTTTTATAATTCACCCCTCCACTTT; cdr3_aa: CASSPGTGFYNSPLHF; d_call: TRBD1; clone_size: .; v_call: TRBV7-9; j_call: TRBJ1-6
cdr3_nt: TGTGCCAGCAGCGCCCGATGGCTTCCCAGGTCAGATACGCAGTATTTT; cdr3_aa: CASSARWLPRSDTQYF; d_call: .; clone_size: .; v_call: TRBV5-6; j_call: TRBJ2-3
cdr3_nt: TGTGCCAGCAGGACTACTAGCGGGGTCTACGAGCAGTACTTC; cdr3_aa: CASRTTSGVYEQYF; d_call: TRBD2; clone_size: many; v_call: TRBV6-5; j_call: TRBJ2-7
cdr3_nt: TGTGCCAGCAGTACGACTCTAGAGACCCAGTACTTC; cdr3_aa: CASSTTLETQYF; d_call: .; clone_size: .; v_call: TRBV28; j_call: TRBJ2-5
cdr3_nt: TGTGCCACCAGCTCCACCCGCGGCCCGACGGAGAACCAGCCCCAGCATTTT; cdr3_aa: CATSSTRGPTENQPQHF; d_call: .; clone_size: .; v_call: TRBV15; j_call: TRBJ1-5
cdr3_nt: TGCAGCGTCGGACAGGGAGGGAACTCCTACGAGCAGTACTTC; cdr3_aa: CSVGQGGNSYEQYF; d_call: .; clone_size: .; v_call: TRBV29-1; j_call: TRBJ2-7
cdr3_nt: TGTGCCAGCAGTTATCGTCGGGACAGCTTCTCCGGGCAGTACTTC; cdr3_aa: CASSYRRDSFSGQYF; d_call: TRBD1; clone_size: .; v_call: TRBV12-3/TRBV12-4; j_call: TRBJ2-5
cdr3_nt: TGTGCCAGCAGTTTGGTCGGGCGGGGGGGAAATAATTCACCCCTCCACTTT; cdr3_aa: CASSLVGRGGNNSPLHF; d_call: .; clone_size: few; v_call: TRBV12-3/TRBV12-4; j_call: TRBJ1-6
cdr3_nt: TGCAGTGCTCCAAGGCCAGGTGGAATCCAAGAGACCCAGTACTTC; cdr3_aa: CSAPRPGGIQETQYF; d_call: .; clone_size: .; v_call: TRBV20-1; j_call: TRBJ2-5
cdr3_nt: TGTGCCAGCAGCCAAGAACTTTCAGATACGCAGTATTTT; cdr3_aa: CASSQELSDTQYF; d_call: .; clone_size: .; v_call: TRBV14; j_call: TRBJ2-3
cdr3_nt: TGTGCCAGCTTTGGCCGGACGACAGATACGCAGTATTTT; cdr3_aa: CASFGRTTDTQYF; d_call: .; clone_size: .; v_call: TRBV6-5; j_call: TRBJ2-3
cdr3_nt: TGCAGTGCTAGAGAGACAGGGCTTCGAGGCTACACCTTC; cdr3_aa: CSARETGLRGYTF; d_call: TRBD1; clone_size: few; v_call: TRBV20-1; j_call: TRBJ1-2
cdr3_nt: TGTGCCAGCAGGCGACTAGCGGGGGGACGCGAGCAGTACTTC; cdr3_aa: CASRRLAGGREQYF; d_call: TRBD2; clone_size: .; v_call: TRBV7-2; j_call: TRBJ2-7
cdr3_nt: TGCAGTGCTGGAGTTTCAGATACGCAGTATTTT; cdr3_aa: CSAGVSDTQYF; d_call: .; clone_size: .; v_call: TRBV20-1; j_call: TRBJ2-3
cdr3_nt: TGCAGTGCTAGATCGCACGGGTCGGGGTATGAAAAACTGTTTTTT; cdr3_aa: CSARSHGSGYEKLFF; d_call: .; clone_size: many; v_call: TRBV20-1; j_call: TRBJ1-4
cdr3_nt: TGTGCCACCAGTGACGACAGGGGTGAGCAGTTCTTC; cdr3_aa: CATSDDRGEQFF; d_call: TRBD1; clone_size: .; v_call: TRBV24-1; j_call: TRBJ2-1
cdr3_nt: TGCAGTGCTGGCGGGATTCTAGAGACCCAGTACTTC; cdr3_aa: CSAGGILETQYF; d_call: .; clone_size: .; v_call: TRBV20-1; j_call: TRBJ2-5
cdr3_nt: TGCAGCGCCACTGGGGGCACAGGGGGACTCTACGAGCAGTACTTC; cdr3_aa: CSATGGTGGLYEQYF; d_call: TRBD1; clone_size: many; v_call: TRBV29-1; j_call: TRBJ2-7
cdr3_nt: TGTGCCAGCAGCGTCGACTCTTACTATGGCTACACCTTC; cdr3_aa: CASSVDSYYGYTF; d_call: .; clone_size: .; v_call: TRBV7-2; j_call: TRBJ1-2